The clone carrying this T cell receptor (beta chain) was found once. The antigen is not known. This entry comes from a study of identifying expanded T cells in peripheral blood. No infections or other immune events were documented during collection. The CDR3 consists of 15 residues. V was clipped by 6 bases and J by 2 bases, with 11 bases between them. Germline V CDR1 and CDR2: MNHEY, SMNVEV (reference sequence). General study points: Variance in clone template counts between roughly 2-week samples significantly increased with total template count across all healthy donors. Differentially abundant clones: about 1.3 between replicates, around 17 at 2 to 3 weeks, roughly 18 at four.

Sequencing was performed with immunoSEQ multiplex PCR; in TCRdb, only in-frame clones are kept and a portion is missing. Counted here are 130,000 or so clones, more than 80% occurring once; the ten biggest clones make up around 3.3%. This clonotype was sampled from a person aged 18 to 75 in good health. The sample was blood. This chain uses TRBV27 with TRBJ1-6, with a possible D match to TRBD1 (5 bases). This chain's CDR3 is CASSPEGPYNSPLHF. For the CDR3, the DNA is TGTGCCAGCAGCCCGGAGGGACCCTATAATTCACCCCTCCACTTT.